Following are 10 T cell receptor beta chains from one sample sequenced in a study of CD8+ T cells in alopecia areata. Treatment noted: oral pan-JAK inhibitor, 5-10 mg twice daily. Extraction of RNA preceded its reverse transcription into cDNA, which served as the sequencing template. Clones were sequenced by immunoSEQ multiplex PCR, and TCRdb holds only the in-frame ones, with some missing. The sample carries approximately 200,000 clones, about 60% recorded once. Material: CD4+ T cells sorted from blood, obtained at week 4, from a patient treated with tofacitinib. All receptors come from a human donor with alopecia areata.

This clone turned up a few times. CDR3 nucleotide sequence: TGTGCCAGCAGTTACTCGACACCGGCGTCCAGCTATGGCTACACCTTC. Translation: CASSYSTPASSYGYTF. This chain joins TRBV6-5 and TRBJ1-2; D is uncertain. Trimming took 0 bases from V and 4 from J, leaving 15 bases between them. This CDR3 has 16 residues. Germline assignment: CDR1 MNHEY and CDR2 SVGAGI.

The chain recombines TRBV9 with TRBJ1-2; D unclear. Trimming removed 0 bases at V and 1 base at J, with 4 bases between. The CDR3 extends over 13 amino acids. Germline V gene sequence: CDR1 SGDLS, CDR2 YYNGEE. CDR3 amino acids: CASSVDGNYGYTF. DNA of the CDR3: TGTGCCAGCAGCGTAGATGGTAACTATGGCTACACCTTC.

A few counts support this clone. V usage is TRBV5-6 and J usage is TRBJ2-5, with a tentative D call TRBD2 (6 bases). The CDR3 runs 14 residues. Germline CDR1 is SGHDT and CDR2 is YYEEEE. With 2 bases removed from V and 5 bases from J, the gap between germline ends came to 13 bases. Here the CDR3 DNA reads TGTGCCAGCAGCTTTCAAGGAGGGAGGGAGACCCAGTACTTC. This codes for CASSFQGGRETQYF.

The rearrangement uses TRBV7-8 and TRBJ2-5; D is possibly TRBD1 or TRBD2 (6 bases each). The CDR3 runs to 14 residues. Deletions cut 5 bases from V and 1 base from J, with 11 bases between. Germline CDR1 is SGHVS and CDR2 is FQNEAQ. CDR3 in amino acids: CASSRGTPQETQYF. CDR3 bases: TGTGCCAGCAGCCGCGGGACACCCCAAGAGACCCAGTACTTC.

The chain is built from TRBV2 and TRBJ2-5, with D hard to call. Trimming stripped 3 bases from V and 5 bases from J, with 13 bases between. Germline lookup yields CDR1 SNHLY and CDR2 FYNNEI. The CDR3 extends over 14 amino acids. CDR3 region: CASSDPLAKETQYF. CDR3 DNA: TGTGCCAGCAGTGACCCCTTGGCGAAGGAGACCCAGTACTTC.

The chain combines TRBV29-1 with TRBJ1-1, with D hard to call. Deletions cut 4 bases from V and 5 bases from J, with 14 bases between. CDR1 is SQVTM and CDR2 is ANQGSEA in the germline V gene. This CDR3 is 13 amino acids long. The CDR3 reads CSVGPSQATEAFF. For the CDR3, the DNA is TGCAGCGTTGGCCCGAGTCAGGCAACTGAAGCTTTCTTT.

This clone is a singleton in its sample. This chain connects TRBV23-1 to TRBJ2-7, with D tentatively TRBD2 (6 bases). TRBV23-1 is an ORF; its function is uncertain. Trimming took 6 bases from V and 1 from J, leaving 19 bases between them. This CDR3 comprises 16 residues. Here the CDR3 reads CASSRGERKGSYEQYF. The CDR3 DNA is TGCGCCAGCAGCCGCGGGGAGAGAAAGGGGTCCTACGAGCAGTACTTC.

This clone was recorded a few times. The gene calls are TRBV29-1 and TRBJ2-6; TRBD1 agrees at 8 bases. This CDR3 is built from 16 residues. Losses at the gene ends were 1 base for V and 0 bases for J; bases not matched to a gene: 2. CDR1 SQVTM and CDR2 ANQGSEA come from the germline V gene. The CDR3 DNA follows: TGCAGCGTTGAAGGACAGGGGCACTCTGGGGCCAACGTCCTGACTTTC. It encodes CSVEGQGHSGANVLTF.

This clone was counted a few times. This chain connects TRBV4-1 to TRBJ2-5, with D tentatively TRBD1 or TRBD2 (5 bases each). CDR3 length: 16 residues. Germline CDR1 MGHRA, CDR2 YSYEKL. V dropped 1 base and J dropped 3 bases, with 15 bases sitting between them. The CDR3 protein is CASSQGWFVGEETQYF. In DNA form, the CDR3 reads TGCGCCAGCAGCCAAGGCTGGTTTGTGGGGGAAGAGACCCAGTACTTC.

This chain joins TRBV6-6 and TRBJ1-6; tentatively, D is TRBD1 (6 bases). CDR1 is MNHNY, CDR2 SVGAGI, per germline (reference sequence). The length of the CDR3 is 16 residues. The V end lost 3 bases, the J end lost 6 bases, and 15 bases lay between the germline ends. This chain's CDR3 is CASSYLGATSNSPLHF. The CDR3 DNA sequence: TGTGCCAGCAGTTATTTGGGGGCGACGAGTAATTCACCCCTCCACTTT.